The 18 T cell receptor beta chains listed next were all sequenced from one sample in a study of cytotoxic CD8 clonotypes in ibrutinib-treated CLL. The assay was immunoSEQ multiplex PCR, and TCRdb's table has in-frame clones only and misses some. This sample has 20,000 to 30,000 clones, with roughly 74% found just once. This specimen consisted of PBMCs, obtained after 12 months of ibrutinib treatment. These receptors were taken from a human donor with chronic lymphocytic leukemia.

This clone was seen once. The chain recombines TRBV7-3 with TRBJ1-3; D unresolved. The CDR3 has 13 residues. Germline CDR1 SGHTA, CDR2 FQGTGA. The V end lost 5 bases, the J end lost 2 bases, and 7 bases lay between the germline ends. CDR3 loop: CASSPGPGNTIYF. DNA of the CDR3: TGTGCCAGCAGCCCGGGTCCTGGAAACACCATATATTTT. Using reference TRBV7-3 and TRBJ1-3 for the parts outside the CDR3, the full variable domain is GAGVSQTPSNKVTEKGKYVELRCDPISGHTALYWYRQSLGQGPEFLIYFQGTGAADDSGLPNDRFFAVRPEGSVSTLKIQRTERGDSAVYLCASSPGPGNTIYFGEGSWLTVV.

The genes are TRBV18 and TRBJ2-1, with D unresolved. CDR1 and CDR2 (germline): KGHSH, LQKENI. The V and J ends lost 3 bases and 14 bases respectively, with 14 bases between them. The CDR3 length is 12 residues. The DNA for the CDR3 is TGTGCCAGCTCACCTACTCTAGAGAAGGAGTTCTTC. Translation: CASSPTLEKEFF.

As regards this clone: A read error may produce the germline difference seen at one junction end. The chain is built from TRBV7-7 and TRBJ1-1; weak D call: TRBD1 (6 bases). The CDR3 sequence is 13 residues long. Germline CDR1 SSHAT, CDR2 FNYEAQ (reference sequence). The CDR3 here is CASSLAQDSKAFF. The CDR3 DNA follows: TGTGCTAGCAGCTTAGCCCAGGACAGCAAAGCTTTCTTT.

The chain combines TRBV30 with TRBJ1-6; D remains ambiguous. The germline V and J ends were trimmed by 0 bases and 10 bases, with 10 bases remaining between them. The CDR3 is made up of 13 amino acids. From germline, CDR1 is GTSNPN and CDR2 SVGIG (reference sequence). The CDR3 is CAWSVREWSPLHF. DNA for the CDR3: TGTGCCTGGAGTGTAAGGGAGTGGTCACCCCTCCACTTT.

The CDR3: CASSTRADTDTQYF. DNA for the CDR3: TGTGCCAGCAGTACCCGGGCAGACACAGATACGCAGTATTTT. This rearrangement joins TRBV27 to TRBJ2-3; unclear D gene. The CDR3 runs 14 residues. Per the germline V gene, CDR1 is MNHEY and CDR2 is SMNVEV (reference sequence). Trimming removed 5 bases at V and 2 bases at J, with 11 bases between.

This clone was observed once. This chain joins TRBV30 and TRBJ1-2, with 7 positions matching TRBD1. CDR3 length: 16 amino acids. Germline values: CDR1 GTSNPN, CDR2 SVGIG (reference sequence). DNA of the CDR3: TGTGCTAATATATCCGAGACAGGGCCTTTTAACTATGGCTACACCTTC. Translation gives CANISETGPFNYGYTF.

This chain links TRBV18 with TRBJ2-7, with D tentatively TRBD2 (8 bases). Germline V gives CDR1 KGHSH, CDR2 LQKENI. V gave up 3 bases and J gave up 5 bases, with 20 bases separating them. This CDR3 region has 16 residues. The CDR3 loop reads CASSPEGARGVNEQYF. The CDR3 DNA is TGTGCCAGCTCACCGGAGGGGGCGCGGGGGGTAAACGAGCAGTACTTC.

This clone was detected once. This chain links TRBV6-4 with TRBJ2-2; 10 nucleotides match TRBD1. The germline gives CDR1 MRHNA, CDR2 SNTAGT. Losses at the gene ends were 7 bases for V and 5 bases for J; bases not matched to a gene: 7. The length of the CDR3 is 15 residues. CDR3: CASKMDRGDTGELFF. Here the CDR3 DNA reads TGTGCCAGCAAGATGGACAGGGGGGATACCGGGGAGCTGTTTTTT.

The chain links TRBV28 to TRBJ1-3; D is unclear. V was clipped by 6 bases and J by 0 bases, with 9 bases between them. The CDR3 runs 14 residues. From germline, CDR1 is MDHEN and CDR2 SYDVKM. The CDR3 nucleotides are TGTGCCAGCAGCAGCCGGAGCTCTGGAAACACCATATATTTT. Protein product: CASSSRSSGNTIYF.

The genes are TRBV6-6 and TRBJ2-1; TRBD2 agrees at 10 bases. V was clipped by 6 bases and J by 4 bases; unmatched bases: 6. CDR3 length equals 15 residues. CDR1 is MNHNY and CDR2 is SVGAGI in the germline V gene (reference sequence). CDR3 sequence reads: CASSTLAGSYNEQFF. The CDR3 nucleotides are TGTGCCAGCAGCACACTAGCGGGGTCATACAATGAGCAGTTCTTC.

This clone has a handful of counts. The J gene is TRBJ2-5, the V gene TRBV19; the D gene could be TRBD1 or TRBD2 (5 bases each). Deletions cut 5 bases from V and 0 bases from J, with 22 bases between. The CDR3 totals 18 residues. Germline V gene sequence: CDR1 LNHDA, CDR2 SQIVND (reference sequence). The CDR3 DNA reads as TGTGCCAGTAGTCGGGACCACCGGGGCTATGTGTACCAAGAGACCCAGTACTTC. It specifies CASSRDHRGYVYQETQYF.

The CDR3 sequence: CASSERSATQETQYF. CDR3 in DNA: TGTGCCAGCAGTGAGAGGTCGGCCACACAAGAGACCCAGTACTTC. The chain links TRBV2 to TRBJ2-5; no clear D. V dropped 3 bases and J dropped 2 bases, with 13 bases sitting between them. Germline V gene data show CDR1 as SNHLY and CDR2 as FYNNEI. The CDR3 has 15 amino acids.

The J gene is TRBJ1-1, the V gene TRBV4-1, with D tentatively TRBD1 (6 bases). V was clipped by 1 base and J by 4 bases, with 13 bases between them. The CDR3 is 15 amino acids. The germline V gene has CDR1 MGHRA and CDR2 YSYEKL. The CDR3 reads CASSQVGSRGTEAFF. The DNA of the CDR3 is TGCGCCAGCAGCCAAGTGGGTTCCAGGGGCACTGAAGCTTTCTTT.

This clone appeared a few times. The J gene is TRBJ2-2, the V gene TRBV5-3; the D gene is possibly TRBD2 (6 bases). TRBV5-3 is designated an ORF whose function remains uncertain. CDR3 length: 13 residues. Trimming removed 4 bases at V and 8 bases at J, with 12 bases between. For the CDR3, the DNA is TGTGCCAGAAGCCCGAGGAGGGCTGGGGAGCTGTTTTTT. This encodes CARSPRRAGELFF.

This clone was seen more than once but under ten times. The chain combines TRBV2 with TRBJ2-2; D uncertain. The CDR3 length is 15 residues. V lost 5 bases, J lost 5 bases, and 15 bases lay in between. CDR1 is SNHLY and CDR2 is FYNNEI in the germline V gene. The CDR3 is CASSYDSEGTGELFF. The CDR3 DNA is TGTGCCAGCAGTTACGATTCGGAAGGGACCGGGGAGCTGTTTTTT.

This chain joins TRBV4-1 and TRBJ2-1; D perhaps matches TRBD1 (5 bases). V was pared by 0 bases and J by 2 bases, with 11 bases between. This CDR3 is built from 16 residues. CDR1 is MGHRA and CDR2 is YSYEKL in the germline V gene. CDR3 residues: CASSQDPGKAYNEQFF. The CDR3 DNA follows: TGCGCCAGCAGCCAAGATCCAGGGAAAGCCTACAATGAGCAGTTCTTC.

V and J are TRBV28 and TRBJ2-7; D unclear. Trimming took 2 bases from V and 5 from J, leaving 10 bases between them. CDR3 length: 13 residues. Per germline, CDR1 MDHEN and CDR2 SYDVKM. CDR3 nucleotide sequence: TGTGCCAGCAGTTTAAGGGTAATTAACGAGCAGTACTTC. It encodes CASSLRVINEQYF.

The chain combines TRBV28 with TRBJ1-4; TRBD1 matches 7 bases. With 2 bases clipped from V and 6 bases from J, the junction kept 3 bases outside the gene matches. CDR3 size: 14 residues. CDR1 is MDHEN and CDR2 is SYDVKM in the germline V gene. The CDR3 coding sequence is TGTGCCAGCAGTTTACAGGGGGACGATGAAAAACTGTTTTTT. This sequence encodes CASSLQGDDEKLFF.